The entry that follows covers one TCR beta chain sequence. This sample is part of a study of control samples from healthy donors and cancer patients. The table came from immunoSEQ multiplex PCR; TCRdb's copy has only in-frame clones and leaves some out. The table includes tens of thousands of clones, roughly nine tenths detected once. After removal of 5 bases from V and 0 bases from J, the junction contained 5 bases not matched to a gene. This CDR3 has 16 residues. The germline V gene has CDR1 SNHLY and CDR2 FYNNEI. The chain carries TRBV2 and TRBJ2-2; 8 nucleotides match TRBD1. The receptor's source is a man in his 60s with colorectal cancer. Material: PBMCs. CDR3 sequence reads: CASSRDRTTNTGELFF. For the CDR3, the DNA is TGTGCCAGCAGTCGGGACAGGACCACGAACACCGGGGAGCTGTTTTTT.